Below are 17 T cell receptor beta chains sequenced from a single sample in a study of cytomegalovirus exposure and HLA in healthy donors (dated by TCRdb to 2016 to 2017). Receptor libraries were prepared by the immunoSEQ multiplex PCR assay. For the multiplex PCR, a mixture combining 60 forward primers for TCR Vbeta segments and 13 reverse primers for TCR Jbeta segments was used. Held by TCRdb, this immuneACCESS table contains in-frame sequences only and omits some clones. Under half of the omission traces to an unresolved V gene where checked; the cause of the rest is unknown. This sample comprises 100,000 to 150,000 clones, over 60% of them detected only once. Of the sample, over 1% is held by the ten largest clones. Sequenced: PBMCs. The receptors come from a human donor in good health.

V and J are TRBV7-8 and TRBJ2-5, with 13 bases matching TRBD2. The CDR3 has 14 amino acids. The J segment lost 13 bases and the V segment lost 7 bases, leaving 12 bases of the junction unmatched. Looked up from germline, CDR1 is SGHVS and CDR2 is FQNEAQ. CDR3 residues: CASNQGLAGHSTYF. Here the CDR3 DNA reads TGTGCCAGCAACCAGGGACTAGCGGGGCACTCGACGTACTTC.

This clone turned up a few times. The genes are TRBV6-1 and TRBJ1-6; D is unclear. CDR3 length: 14 residues. Trimming took 8 bases from V and 6 from J, leaving 14 bases between them. Germline-derived CDR1 and CDR2 are MNHNS and SASEGT. The CDR3 sequence: CASVSAWSNSPLHF. The DNA for the CDR3 is TGTGCCAGCGTGTCGGCGTGGAGTAATTCACCCCTCCACTTT.

The chain couples TRBV5-1 to TRBJ1-2; the match to TRBD1 covers 9 bases. V shed 1 base and J 8 bases; nucleotides not matched to a gene: 12. Per germline, CDR1 SGHRS and CDR2 YFSETQ. The length of the CDR3 is 16 residues. The chain's CDR3 is CASSLNPGDRAWGYTF. The CDR3, as DNA: TGCGCCAGCAGCTTGAACCCGGGGGACAGGGCCTGGGGCTACACCTTC.

The rearrangement links TRBV14 to TRBJ2-3, with TRBD1 matching 7 bases. The CDR3 sequence is 16 residues long. V trimming: 5 bases; J trimming: 0 bases; junction bases outside the gene matches: 8. Germline V lookup: CDR1 SGHDN, CDR2 FVKESK. The CDR3 sequence is CASSKYRDRSTDTQYF. The CDR3 DNA follows: TGTGCCAGCAGCAAGTACCGGGACAGAAGCACAGATACGCAGTATTTT.

V gene TRBV7-3 combines with J gene TRBJ2-3; 9 positions match TRBD1. Per the germline V gene, CDR1 is SGHTA and CDR2 is FQGTGA. The CDR3 has 17 amino acids. With 2 bases clipped from V and 5 bases from J, the junction kept 11 bases outside the gene matches. The CDR3 DNA sequence: TGTGCCAGCAGCTTAGAATGGGGACAGGGTGGCAGAGATACGCAGTATTTT. It encodes CASSLEWGQGGRDTQYF.

The chain couples TRBV2 to TRBJ1-1; D might be TRBD1 (6 bases). The length of the CDR3 is 14 residues. Trimming took 8 bases from V and 3 from J, leaving 16 bases between them. Per germline, CDR1 SNHLY and CDR2 FYNNEI. The chain's CDR3 is CASPKRGAYTEAFF. DNA of the CDR3: TGTGCCAGCCCAAAGCGGGGGGCTTACACTGAAGCTTTCTTT.

About this clone: One junction end disagrees with the germline gene, perhaps due to a read error. The chain employs TRBV7-9 and TRBJ1-1, with D possibly TRBD1 on 5 matching bases. Germline V gene sequence: CDR1 SEHNR, CDR2 FQNEAQ (reference sequence). CDR3 length: 18 residues. Here the CDR3 reads CSSSLAKGRPNMNTEAFF. In nucleotides, the CDR3 is TGTTCCAGCAGCTTAGCCAAGGGGAGGCCCAACATGAACACTGAAGCTTTCTTT.

V is TRBV9 and J is TRBJ2-1; D perhaps matches TRBD2 (6 bases). Trimming shortened V by 5 bases and J by 9 bases, and 9 bases separated the two germline ends. Germline V gives CDR1 SGDLS, CDR2 YYNGEE. This CDR3 is built from 11 residues. In DNA form, the CDR3 reads TGTGCCAGCAGTAGGGGACTTGAGCAGTTCTTC. Encoded protein: CASSRGLEQFF.

This clone occurred many times. An end of the junction differs from the germline gene, which may be a read error. V usage is TRBV5-4 and J usage is TRBJ1-1, with 9 bases fitting TRBD1. Per germline, CDR1 SGHNT and CDR2 YYREEE (reference sequence). The CDR3 has 13 residues. CDR3 in DNA: TGTGCCAGCCACAGGGGGCTGAAGACTGAAGCTTTCTTT. This translates into CASHRGLKTEAFF.

The J gene is TRBJ2-3, the V gene TRBV4-1; TRBD2 aligns across 10 bases. The CDR3 runs to 15 residues. Germline-derived CDR1 and CDR2 are MGHRA and YSYEKL. J gave up 11 bases and V 1 base, and 9 bases lay outside the gene matches. In DNA, the CDR3 is TGCGCCAGCAGCCAAGTGGGGACTAGCGCTGTACAGCAGTATTTT. Translated: CASSQVGTSAVQQYF.

V is TRBV11-2 and J is TRBJ1-4, with D unresolved. The CDR3 covers 13 residues. Germline CDR1 is SGHAT and CDR2 is FQNNGV. Trimming stripped 0 bases from V and 7 bases from J, with 6 bases between. The CDR3: CASSLDRGEKLFF. In nucleotides, the CDR3 is TGTGCCAGCAGCTTAGATCGGGGTGAAAAACTGTTTTTT.

This chain links TRBV9 with TRBJ1-2; 8 bases are shared with TRBD1. The V gene end was trimmed by 5 bases and the J gene end by 8 bases; junction bases not matched to a gene: 17. The germline CDR1 and CDR2 sequences are SGDLS and YYNGEE. The CDR3 sequence is 16 residues long. The CDR3: CASSFVQGAPLKGYTF. Written as DNA, the CDR3 is TGTGCCAGCAGTTTTGTTCAGGGGGCCCCTCTGAAGGGCTACACCTTC.

V and J are TRBV4-2 and TRBJ2-3; 13 nucleotides agree with TRBD2. The CDR3 covers 16 residues. V was clipped by 4 bases and J by 4 bases; unmatched bases: 5. Germline CDR1 and CDR2: LGHNA and YNFKEQ. CDR3 in DNA: TGTGCCAGCAGCCCCGGACTAGCGGGGGACCCAGATACGCAGTATTTT. Its protein is CASSPGLAGDPDTQYF.

This chain uses TRBV2 with TRBJ2-7; 8 bases agree with TRBD1. Germline CDR1 SNHLY, CDR2 FYNNEI. The junction had 15 bases not matched to a gene; V was cut back by 0 bases and J by 2 bases. The CDR3 consists of 19 residues. CDR3 amino acids: CASSEALLSRDRKTYEQYF. CDR3 bases: TGTGCCAGCAGTGAAGCGCTTCTGAGTAGGGACAGGAAGACCTACGAGCAGTACTTC. Complete variable domain (other parts from reference TRBV2 and TRBJ2-7): EPEVTQTPSHQVTQMGQEVILRCVPISNHLYFYWYRQILGQKVEFLVSFYNNEISEKSEIFDDQFSVERPDGSNFTLKIRSTKLEDSAMYFCASSEALLSRDRKTYEQYFGPGTRLTVT.

The rearrangement uses TRBV10-1 and TRBJ1-1; D is possibly TRBD1 (6 bases). Trimming removed 0 bases from V and 5 bases from J, with 16 bases in between. Germline assignment: CDR1 WNHNN and CDR2 SYGVQD (reference sequence). The CDR3 is made up of 16 amino acids. CDR3 nucleotide sequence: TGCGCCAGCAGTGAGTCGTGGGGGGGGCCGGGGACTGAAGCTTTCTTT. Protein product: CASSESWGGPGTEAFF.

This rearrangement joins TRBV9 to TRBJ2-1; 9 nucleotides agree with TRBD1. J was trimmed by 8 bases and V by 0 bases; bases with no gene match: 6. The CDR3 runs 15 residues. Looked up from germline, CDR1 is SGDLS and CDR2 is YYNGEE. The CDR3 loop reads CASSVAGTGRDEQFF. For the CDR3, the DNA is TGTGCCAGCAGCGTAGCTGGGACAGGGCGCGATGAGCAGTTCTTC.

The J gene is TRBJ2-7, the V gene TRBV7-9; 11 nucleotides agree with TRBD1. Germline values: CDR1 SEHNR, CDR2 FQNEAQ (reference sequence). Trimming at V came to 2 bases and at J to 3 bases, leaving 3 bases not matched to a gene. The CDR3 sequence is 15 residues long. The CDR3 loop is CASSLRTGGDYEQYF. The CDR3 DNA follows: TGTGCCAGCAGCTTACGGACAGGGGGCGACTACGAGCAGTACTTC.